These 26 T cell receptor beta chains were sequenced from one sample in a study of beta chain features in type 1 diabetes. Reverse transcription of all isolated RNA meant that expressed TCRB transcripts were sequenced. Sequencing used immunoSEQ multiplex PCR; TCRdb keeps in-frame clones, though not all of them. The table has around 19,000 clones, 45% to 50% seen once. Sequencing input: stem cell memory CD4+ T cells from blood. These TCRs come from a man between 18 and 29 years old in good health.

This clone was counted a few times. The chain joins TRBV9 to TRBJ2-5; a weak D match, TRBD2 (7 bases). Germline CDR1 reads SGDLS; CDR2 reads YYNGEE. V was pared by 0 bases and J by 2 bases, with 20 bases between. The CDR3 has 18 amino acids. The CDR3 region is CASSVGDTPVRGQETQYF. The DNA for the CDR3 is TGTGCCAGCAGCGTAGGGGACACACCGGTGCGGGGGCAAGAGACCCAGTACTTC.

The chain links TRBV15 to TRBJ1-6; 8 nucleotides align to TRBD1. Germline V gives CDR1 LNHNV, CDR2 YYDKDF (reference sequence). The V and J ends lost 0 bases and 8 bases, in that order; junction bases with no gene match: 0. CDR3 length equals 14 residues. The CDR3 DNA reads TGTGCCACCAGCAGAGAACAGGGGGATTCACCCCTCCACTTT. Residues: CATSREQGDSPLHF.

There are a few counts of this clone. V usage is TRBV6-1 and J usage is TRBJ2-3; D gene uncertain. Germline V gene data show CDR1 as MNHNS and CDR2 as SASEGT. CDR3 length: 12 amino acids. V lost 4 bases and J lost 4, with 6 bases in between. CDR3 sequence (DNA): TGTGCCAGCAGTGGTTCGGCAGATACGCAGTATTTT. Translating it yields CASSGSADTQYF.

V usage is TRBV18 and J usage is TRBJ1-2; D ambiguous. This CDR3 contains 14 residues. Deletions cut 4 bases from V and 4 bases from J, with 13 bases between. Germline CDR1 is KGHSH and CDR2 is LQKENI. CDR3 nucleotide sequence: TGTGCCAGCTCACGAGGTATGCGGATCTATGGCTACACCTTC. Translated, it gives CASSRGMRIYGYTF.

The chain recombines TRBV28 with TRBJ2-1; possible D gene TRBD2, 6 bases. The CDR3 totals 14 residues. CDR1 is MDHEN and CDR2 is SYDVKM in the germline V gene. V was shortened by 6 bases and J by 9 bases, with 18 bases between the two germline ends. The DNA for the CDR3 is TGTGCCAGCAGCAACGGATTTGCGGGAAGTGAGCAGTTCTTC. It translates to CASSNGFAGSEQFF.

This clone was observed a few times. CDR3 in DNA: TGTGCCAGCAGCTTAGTGGGGCCCGGGACTAGCGGGGGGAATGAGCAGTTCTTC. Its protein is CASSLVGPGTSGGNEQFF. V usage is TRBV7-2 and J usage is TRBJ2-1, with 15 bases lining up with TRBD2. Trimming at V came to 1 base and at J to 7 bases, leaving 8 bases not matched to a gene. CDR1 and CDR2 (germline): SGHTA, FQGNSA. The CDR3 runs 18 residues. Looking up the rest from reference TRBV7-2 and TRBJ2-1 gives the full variable domain: GAGVSQSPSNKVTEKGKDVELRCDPISGHTALYWYRQSLGQGLEFLIYFQGNSAPDKSGLPSDRFSAERTGGSVSTLTIQRTQQEDSAVYLCASSLVGPGTSGGNEQFFGPGTRLTVL.

The chain employs TRBV5-1 and TRBJ2-1; 11 bases are shared with TRBD1. V trimming: 4 bases; J trimming: 1 base; junction bases outside the gene matches: 4. Germline CDR1 is SGHRS and CDR2 is YFSETQ. The CDR3 loop spans 16 amino acids. CDR3 sequence: CASSQGTGGSYNEQFF. CDR3 coding DNA: TGCGCCAGCAGCCAAGGGACAGGGGGATCCTACAATGAGCAGTTCTTC. Filled out from reference TRBV5-1 and TRBJ2-1, the complete variable domain reads KAGVTQTPRYLIKTRGQQVTLSCSPISGHRSVSWYQQTPGQGLQFLFEYFSETQRNKGNFPGRFSGRQFSNSRSEMNVSTLELGDSALYLCASSQGTGGSYNEQFFGPGTRLTVL.

This clone has more than one count but fewer than ten. The chain uses TRBV7-2 and TRBJ2-3, with TRBD2 matching over 15 bases. The CDR3 spans 16 residues. The trim removed 5 bases at V and 5 bases at J, leaving 5 bases unmatched. The germline V gene encodes CDR1 SGHTA and CDR2 FQGNSA. CDR3 sequence: CASSPGLAGGRDTQYF. CDR3 in DNA: TGTGCCAGCAGCCCGGGACTAGCGGGAGGAAGAGATACGCAGTATTTT.

This clone appeared a single time. Germline is not matched at one junction end, which may reflect a read error. This rearrangement joins TRBV5-4 to TRBJ2-1; D might be TRBD2 (7 bases). Germline CDR1 reads SGHNT; CDR2 reads YYREEE (reference sequence). The CDR3 has 17 amino acids. The CDR3 DNA follows: TGTGCCAGCAGCTTGGAACGAGGGGGGGACCGGACCAATCAGCAGTTCTTC. It yields the protein CASSLERGGDRTNQQFF. Complete variable domain (other parts from reference TRBV5-4 and TRBJ2-1): ETGVTQSPTHLIKTRGQQVTLRCSSQSGHNTVSWYQQALGQGPQFIFQYYREEENGRGNFPPRFSGLQFPNYSSELNVNALELDDSALYLCASSLERGGDRTNQQFFGPGTRLTVL.

The genes are TRBV5-1 and TRBJ1-4; 8 nucleotides match TRBD1. Per the germline V gene, CDR1 is SGHRS and CDR2 is YFSETQ. CDR3 length: 16 amino acids. V lost 4 bases, J lost 8 bases, and 13 bases stayed unmatched. Here the CDR3 DNA reads TGCGCCAGCAGCATCGAAGGACAGGGCGCCGGGGAAAAACTGTTTTTT. Its translation: CASSIEGQGAGEKLFF.

V and J are TRBV30 and TRBJ2-1; 10 bases line up with TRBD1. Germline trimming cut 1 base from V and 8 bases from J; bases unmatched to any gene: 8. This CDR3 region has 15 residues. Germline V gene lookup returns CDR1 GTSNPN and CDR2 SVGIG (reference sequence). The CDR3 spells CAWSAGQGGLDEQFF. CDR3 bases: TGTGCCTGGAGTGCCGGACAGGGGGGGTTGGATGAGCAGTTCTTC.

The chain combines TRBV7-8 with TRBJ2-7, with 7 bases lining up with TRBD2. The CDR3 is made up of 15 amino acids. V shed 6 bases and J 0 bases; nucleotides not matched to a gene: 8. CDR1 is SGHVS, CDR2 FQNEAQ, per germline. CDR3 DNA: TGTGCCAGCAGTCCCCGGGGCGGGAGCTCCTACGAGCAGTACTTC. As protein: CASSPRGGSSYEQYF.

The rearrangement links TRBV4-1 to TRBJ2-3; 7 bases are a match to TRBD1. The CDR3 has 16 residues. Trimming cost V 1 base and J 1 base; bases outside gene matches: 5. The germline CDR1 and CDR2 sequences are MGHRA and YSYEKL. The CDR3 DNA sequence: TGCGCCAGCAGCCAAGTATCGAGGGGGCGCACAGATACGCAGTATTTT. Translation: CASSQVSRGRTDTQYF.

The chain combines TRBV14 with TRBJ2-1, with 7 bases identical to TRBD1. The CDR3 has 17 amino acids. Germline V gives CDR1 SGHDN, CDR2 FVKESK. V lost 4 bases and J lost 6; bases outside the gene matches: 15. CDR3 amino acids: CASSPQQVRRQGNEQFF. The CDR3 DNA is TGTGCCAGCAGCCCCCAGCAGGTTCGGAGACAGGGCAATGAGCAGTTCTTC.

This clone was seen once. The chain employs TRBV6-5 and TRBJ2-5, with 7 bases identical to TRBD2. This CDR3 spans 15 amino acids. Trimming removed 7 bases from V and 6 bases from J; junction bases left unmatched: 14. Germline CDR1 MNHEY, CDR2 SVGAGI. The CDR3 reads CASTTIPAGSQTQYF. The CDR3 DNA is TGTGCCAGCACCACGATCCCAGCGGGATCACAGACCCAGTACTTC.

This chain connects TRBV5-1 to TRBJ1-4; 9 bases agree with TRBD1. CDR1 is SGHRS, CDR2 YFSETQ, per germline. Losses at the gene ends were 5 bases for V and 3 bases for J; bases not matched to a gene: 5. The CDR3 consists of 15 residues. The CDR3 is CASRETGGSNEKLFF. In DNA, the CDR3 is TGCGCCAGCAGGGAGACAGGGGGTTCTAATGAAAAACTGTTTTTT.

This clone was seen a handful of times. The rearrangement uses TRBV28 and TRBJ2-2, with D possibly being TRBD1 (5 bases). This CDR3 is 13 amino acids long. Germline V CDR1 and CDR2: MDHEN, SYDVKM. Trimming stripped 6 bases from V and 5 bases from J, with 10 bases between. The CDR3 bases are TGTGCCAGCAGACTTTCAGGGACCGGGGAGCTGTTTTTT. This encodes CASRLSGTGELFF.

The genes are TRBV18 and TRBJ2-1; TRBD1 aligns across 10 bases. CDR1 and CDR2 (germline): KGHSH, LQKENI. Trimming took 2 bases from V and 6 from J; bases not matched to a gene: 1. CDR3 length: 14 residues. The CDR3 sequence: CASSPGTGVNEQFF. The CDR3 region has the DNA TGTGCCAGCTCACCAGGGACAGGGGTCAATGAGCAGTTCTTC.

The chain employs TRBV11-2 and TRBJ1-6; 8 bases agree with TRBD1. This CDR3 spans 15 amino acids. In germline, CDR1 is SGHAT, CDR2 FQNNGV. The V and J ends lost 6 bases and 7 bases, in that order; junction bases with no gene match: 8. The CDR3 loop reads CASRRVGQANSPLHF. CDR3 DNA: TGTGCCAGCAGGCGAGTGGGACAGGCAAATTCACCCCTCCACTTT.

This clone was seen only once. The chain links TRBV9 to TRBJ1-6; possibly TRBD1 for D (5 bases). V shed 2 bases and J shed 7 bases, with 10 bases lying between them. The CDR3 totals 14 residues. CDR1 is SGDLS, CDR2 YYNGEE, per germline. Here the CDR3 reads CASSVEGLNSPLHF. The CDR3 DNA follows: TGTGCCAGCAGCGTGGAGGGGCTGAATTCACCCCTCCACTTT. Based on the CDR3 plus reference TRBV9 and TRBJ1-6, the full variable domain is DSGVTQTPKHLITATGQRVTLRCSPRSGDLSVYWYQQSLDQGLQFLIQYYNGEERAKGNILERFSAQQFPDLHSELNLSSLELGDSALYFCASSVEGLNSPLHFGNGTRLTVT.

The chain is built from TRBV30 and TRBJ1-2; TRBD1 might be the D (6 bases). The length of the CDR3 is 14 residues. Between the trimmed V and J ends, which lost 2 bases and 0 bases, there was a span of 10 bases. Germline V lookup: CDR1 GTSNPN, CDR2 SVGIG (reference sequence). CDR3 nucleotide sequence: TGTGCCTGGAGTCCCGGACAGACTAACTATGGCTACACCTTC. Translated: CAWSPGQTNYGYTF.

This chain joins TRBV11-2 and TRBJ2-1; tentatively, D is TRBD1 (7 bases). In germline, CDR1 is SGHAT, CDR2 FQNNGV. The CDR3 spans 15 residues. V was shortened by 3 bases and J by 9 bases, with 18 bases between the two germline ends. CDR3 loop: CASSLMQGGLTEQFF. The CDR3 coding sequence is TGTGCCAGCAGCTTGATGCAGGGGGGCCTAACTGAGCAGTTCTTC.

This clone was seen a handful of times. The chain employs TRBV28 and TRBJ1-2; D is undetermined. This CDR3 has 13 residues. Germline V gene data show CDR1 as MDHEN and CDR2 as SYDVKM. V lost 6 bases, J lost 4 bases, and 12 bases lay in between. CDR3: CASRLTPIYGYTF. CDR3 sequence (DNA): TGTGCCAGCAGGCTTACTCCAATCTATGGCTACACCTTC.

This rearrangement joins TRBV7-2 to TRBJ2-5; 9 bases fit TRBD2. Losses at the gene ends were 5 bases for V and 5 bases for J; bases not matched to a gene: 15. This CDR3 spans 17 amino acids. Germline loops: CDR1 SGHTA, CDR2 FQGNSA. CDR3 sequence (DNA): TGTGCCAGCAGCGCCCGGGGGCGGGAGGGCCAGCGGGAGACCCAGTACTTC. This translates into CASSARGREGQRETQYF.

The gene calls are TRBV6-5 and TRBJ2-1, with 8 bases that match TRBD2. V dropped 4 bases and J dropped 9; count of bases not matched to a gene: 14. There are 16 residues in the CDR3. CDR1 and CDR2 from the germline V gene are MNHEY and SVGAGI. CDR3 protein: CASSSLPGGGTSEQFF. DNA for the CDR3: TGTGCCAGCAGTTCCCTCCCGGGGGGGGGAACATCTGAGCAGTTCTTC.

This clone occurred a few times. The CDR3 reads CSAGTSGGSYNEQFF. The CDR3 DNA follows: TGCAGCGCCGGTACTAGCGGCGGCTCCTACAATGAGCAGTTCTTC. This sequence joins TRBV29-1 and TRBJ2-1; the match to TRBD2 covers 8 bases. V gave up 7 bases and J gave up 0 bases; unmatched junction bases: 8. Germline V lookup: CDR1 SQVTM, CDR2 ANQGSEA. There are 15 residues in the CDR3.